These 19 T cell receptor beta chains came from one sample sequenced in a study of blood T cell repertoires in COVID-19. Here immunoSEQ multiplex PCR was the method, and the copy in TCRdb shows in-frame clones only, minus some. Of approximately 270,000 clones listed, around 93% are singletons. Sequenced material: PBMCs or T cells enriched from blood (not recorded which). The receptors shown here come from a human donor in a cohort exposed to, infected with or recovered from COVID-19 (not recorded which). The donor label of this sample is uncertain.

The chain combines TRBV3-1 (or the pseudogene TRBV3-2) with TRBJ2-7, with D possibly TRBD1 on 6 matching bases. The CDR3 length is 17 residues. Trimming removed 0 bases from V and 5 bases from J, with 20 bases in between. The V gene's germline CDR1 is LGHDT and CDR2 YNNKEL (reference sequence). DNA for the CDR3: TGTGCCAGCAGCCAAGACCCACAGGGAGATACGGCCAACGAGCAGTACTTC. Translating gives CASSQDPQGDTANEQYF.

To note about this clone: This specimen includes other DNA sequences encoding the same CDR3. This chain connects TRBV7-3 to TRBJ1-6; tentatively, D is TRBD1 (6 bases). The CDR3 spans 13 residues. Trimming left V 4 bases short and J 7 bases short, with 8 bases between. CDR1 and CDR2 from the germline V gene are SGHTA and FQGTGA. In nucleotides, the CDR3 is TGTGCCAGCAGCTCTACAGGGAATTCACCCCTCCACTTT. Encoded protein: CASSSTGNSPLHF.

CDR3 sequence: CAIRLTGGEGGNTEAFF. The CDR3 bases are TGTGCCATCCGACTGACAGGGGGCGAGGGGGGCAACACTGAAGCTTTCTTT. The genes are TRBV10-3 and TRBJ1-1; 10 positions match TRBD1. The CDR3 contains 17 residues. CDR1 is ENHRY, CDR2 SYGVKD, per germline. The V segment lost 8 bases and the J segment 2 bases; nucleotides outside the gene matches: 14.

The chain carries TRBV4-3 and TRBJ1-6, with D uncertain. The ends were cut back, 1 base at V and 6 bases at J, with 10 bases in the middle. This CDR3 is 15 amino acids long. Germline V lookup: CDR1 LGHNA, CDR2 YSLEER. The CDR3 here is CASSQVGAFNSPLHF. The CDR3 DNA sequence: TGCGCCAGCAGCCAAGTAGGAGCCTTTAATTCACCCCTCCACTTT.

The rearrangement links TRBV18 to TRBJ2-7; D not certain. Germline V lookup: CDR1 KGHSH, CDR2 LQKENI. CDR3 length equals 13 residues. V shed 0 bases and J shed 3 bases, with 6 bases lying between them. CDR3 nucleotides: TGTGCCAGCTCACCACCCCTAGGCTACGAGCAGTACTTC. Residues: CASSPPLGYEQYF.

The chain recombines TRBV19 with TRBJ2-1; 11 positions match TRBD1. The germline V gene has CDR1 LNHDA and CDR2 SQIVND (reference sequence). J gave up 6 bases and V 4 bases, and 8 bases lay outside the gene matches. The CDR3 extends over 16 amino acids. The CDR3 loop is CASSTPSGTGGNEQFF. The CDR3 region has the DNA TGTGCCAGTAGTACCCCATCCGGGACAGGGGGCAATGAGCAGTTCTTC.

The chain combines TRBV9 with TRBJ1-1; TRBD1 agrees at 8 bases. The CDR3 has 15 residues. Trimming took 4 bases from V and 1 from J; bases not matched to a gene: 6. Germline-derived CDR1 and CDR2 are SGDLS and YYNGEE. Here the CDR3 DNA reads TGTGCCAGCAGCCCAACCGGGACAGGGAACACTGAAGCTTTCTTT. It yields the protein CASSPTGTGNTEAFF. The variable domain in full, completed from reference TRBV9 and TRBJ1-1, reads DSGVTQTPKHLITATGQRVTLRCSPRSGDLSVYWYQQSLDQGLQFLIQYYNGEERAKGNILERFSAQQFPDLHSELNLSSLELGDSALYFCASSPTGTGNTEAFFGQGTRLTVV.

The rearrangement links TRBV13 to TRBJ1-1, with a weak D call TRBD1 (5 bases). Between the trimmed V and J ends, which lost 5 bases and 5 bases, there was a span of 18 bases. The V gene's germline CDR1 is PRHDT and CDR2 FYEKMQ (reference sequence). The CDR3 runs to 15 residues. The CDR3 sequence: CASSPKGLRRTEAFF. The CDR3 DNA reads TGTGCCAGCAGCCCCAAGGGGTTGAGAAGGACTGAAGCTTTCTTT. Full variable domain (outside the CDR3, taken from reference TRBV13 and TRBJ1-1): AAGVIQSPRHLIKEKRETATLKCYPIPRHDTVYWYQQGPGQDPQFLISFYEKMQSDKGSIPDRFSAQQFSDYHSELNMSSLELGDSALYFCASSPKGLRRTEAFFGQGTRLTVV.

The rearrangement joins TRBV4-2 to TRBJ2-5; a weak D match, TRBD1 (6 bases). Germline V gives CDR1 LGHNA, CDR2 YNFKEQ. CDR3 length: 15 amino acids. The germline V and J ends were trimmed by 1 base and 2 bases, with 11 bases remaining between them. The CDR3 DNA reads as TGTGCCAGCAGCCAAGTGTGGACAGCACAAGAGACCCAGTACTTC. This encodes CASSQVWTAQETQYF.

The chain carries TRBV4-1 and TRBJ2-3; D uncertain. Trimming shortened V by 0 bases and J by 3 bases, and 7 bases separated the two germline ends. The length of the CDR3 is 14 residues. Germline CDR1 and CDR2: MGHRA and YSYEKL. CDR3 loop: CASSQDQATDTQYF. The CDR3 DNA reads as TGCGCCAGCAGCCAAGACCAGGCGACAGATACGCAGTATTTT.

The chain carries TRBV3-1 (or the pseudogene TRBV3-2) and TRBJ1-1; 8 nucleotides match TRBD1. This CDR3 has 15 residues. Trimming removed 3 bases from V and 4 bases from J; junction bases left unmatched: 7. CDR1 LGHDT and CDR2 YNNKEL come from the germline V gene (reference sequence). Here the CDR3 reads CASSQKTGVGTEAFF. CDR3 coding DNA: TGTGCCAGCAGCCAGAAGACAGGGGTGGGCACTGAAGCTTTCTTT.

V usage is TRBV23-1 and J usage is TRBJ2-7; perhaps TRBD2 as D (6 bases). TRBV23-1 is an open reading frame, and its role is uncertain. The CDR3 is 18 amino acids. With 0 bases removed from V and 1 base from J, the gap between germline ends came to 19 bases. The CDR3 DNA follows: TGCGCCAGCAGTCAATCCAACCCGGGACTCCCAGTATCCTACGAGCAGTACTTC. Its protein is CASSQSNPGLPVSYEQYF.

Turning to this clone: Likely a read error: the CDR3 ends without its conserved phenylalanine or tryptophan. The DNA is omitted, as the CDR3 cannot be located on it reliably, and the CDR3 follows TCRdb's listing. The chain recombines TRBV30 with TRBJ1-1. The CDR3 adds up to 13 amino acids, both ends counted. Per the germline V gene, CDR1 is GTSNPN and CDR2 is SVGIG (reference sequence). The CDR3: CAWSVSDGEEDFS.

The chain couples TRBV9 to TRBJ2-3, with TRBD2 matching over 10 bases. V lost 2 bases and J lost 4; bases outside the gene matches: 7. The CDR3 sequence is 16 residues long. The germline V gene encodes CDR1 SGDLS and CDR2 YYNGEE. The CDR3 here is CASSVSLAGGSDTQYF. CDR3 bases: TGTGCCAGCAGCGTGTCGTTAGCGGGGGGTTCAGATACGCAGTATTTT.

This clone was observed a few times. Within the sample, other DNA sequences also encode this same CDR3. V usage is TRBV18 and J usage is TRBJ2-7; TRBD1 matches 7 bases. The CDR3 length is 14 residues. From germline, CDR1 is KGHSH and CDR2 LQKENI. The trim removed 1 base at V and 3 bases at J, leaving 3 bases unmatched. As DNA, the CDR3 is TGTGCCAGCTCACCACGGGACAGAGGCTACGAGCAGTACTTC. It specifies CASSPRDRGYEQYF.

Concerning this clone: Other DNA sequences from this sample encode an identical CDR3 as well. This chain joins TRBV4-1 and TRBJ1-1; D gene unclear. This CDR3 has 14 amino acids. Trimming pared 0 bases from V and 1 base from J, leaving 6 bases between. Germline assignment: CDR1 MGHRA and CDR2 YSYEKL. CDR3 nucleotide sequence: TGCGCCAGCAGCCAAGATCGTTCGAACACTGAAGCTTTCTTT. Encoded protein: CASSQDRSNTEAFF.

J is TRBJ2-5 and V is TRBV4-2; D is undetermined. CDR1 LGHNA and CDR2 YNFKEQ come from the germline V gene. V was shortened by 0 bases and J by 4 bases, with 12 bases between the two germline ends. The CDR3 length is 15 residues. In DNA, the CDR3 is TGTGCCAGCAGCCAAGATGGGCAGCCCTTAGAGACCCAGTACTTC. This gives the protein CASSQDGQPLETQYF.

The chain couples TRBV7-3 to TRBJ1-2; TRBD1 aligns across 8 bases. The CDR3 extends over 13 amino acids. The trim removed 3 bases at V and 8 bases at J, leaving 5 bases unmatched. From germline, CDR1 is SGHTA and CDR2 FQGTGA. The CDR3 sequence: CASSLDQGAGYTF. The CDR3 region has the DNA TGTGCCAGCAGCTTGGATCAGGGGGCCGGCTACACCTTC.

The gene calls are TRBV4-2 and TRBJ1-4; D is undetermined. Germline V gene sequence: CDR1 LGHNA, CDR2 YNFKEQ. V was clipped by 0 bases and J by 8 bases, with 13 bases between them. This CDR3 region has 15 residues. The CDR3: CASSQDEGPLEKLFF. The CDR3, as DNA: TGTGCCAGCAGCCAAGATGAGGGCCCGTTAGAAAAACTGTTTTTT.